This TCR beta chain was documented in a study of cytomegalovirus exposure and HLA in healthy donors. PCR used 60 Vbeta primers and 13 Jbeta primers. Some clones are missing from TCRdb's copy, which holds only in-frame ones; the method was immunoSEQ multiplex PCR. The sample includes over 200,000 clones, more than 85% seen only once; the top ten take about 1%. The CDR3 is 15 amino acids. After removal of 6 bases from V and 7 bases from J, the junction contained 12 bases not matched to a gene. Germline V lookup: CDR1 SGHTA, CDR2 FQGNSA. The chain employs TRBV7-2 and TRBJ2-5; TRBD2 aligns across 9 bases. This sequence was found in a woman aged 18-29 years in good health and CMV-seronegative. Specimen: PBMCs. The CDR3 DNA reads TGTGCCAGCAGTGGGACTGGTGGCGGGGGGGGGACCCAGTACTTC. Its translation: CASSGTGGGGGTQYF.